Each of the 32 T cell receptor beta chains below was sequenced from the same sample in a study of OX40 agonist ivuxolimab in advanced cancers. Measured with immunoSEQ multiplex PCR; TCRdb has only the in-frame clones, and not every one. The data hold approximately 22,000 clones, with over 65% observed a single time. The starting material was CD4+ or CD8+ T cells sorted from blood, obtained in a trial of the OX40 agonist ivuxolimab. The receptors were gathered from an adult with an advanced solid tumor such as melanoma, head and neck, liver or kidney cancer.

This sequence joins TRBV27 and TRBJ1-4; D call uncertain. CDR1 is MNHEY, CDR2 SMNVEV, per germline (reference sequence). This CDR3 contains 15 residues. Trimming left V 5 bases short and J 8 bases short, with 18 bases between. CDR3 in amino acids: CASSPHLLVGEKLFF. CDR3 bases: TGTGCCAGCAGTCCCCACCTGTTGGTAGGAGAAAAACTGTTTTTT.

This clone was recorded a few times. V usage is TRBV5-1 and J usage is TRBJ2-2, with 11 bases lining up with TRBD2. J gave up 7 bases and V 0 bases, and 5 bases lay outside the gene matches. This CDR3 is 16 amino acids long. The germline V gene encodes CDR1 SGHRS and CDR2 YFSETQ. CDR3 sequence reads: CASSLDLAGGVGELFF. The CDR3 nucleotides read TGCGCCAGCAGCTTGGATCTAGCGGGAGGAGTCGGGGAGCTGTTTTTT.

The chain uses TRBV5-1 and TRBJ2-7, with D uncertain. V was shortened by 0 bases and J by 4 bases, with 17 bases between the two germline ends. The germline V gene has CDR1 SGHRS and CDR2 YFSETQ. This CDR3 region has 16 residues. The CDR3 reads CASSLDPLPRDYEQYF. As DNA, the CDR3 is TGCGCCAGCAGCTTGGATCCGCTACCTAGAGATTACGAGCAGTACTTC. Based on the CDR3 plus reference TRBV5-1 and TRBJ2-7, the full variable domain is KAGVTQTPRYLIKTRGQQVTLSCSPISGHRSVSWYQQTPGQGLQFLFEYFSETQRNKGNFPGRFSGRQFSNSRSEMNVSTLELGDSALYLCASSLDPLPRDYEQYFGPGTRLTVT.

The chain has TRBV5-6 and TRBJ1-2; a weak D match, TRBD1 (5 bases). The CDR3 is 18 amino acids. Germline V gene sequence: CDR1 SGHDT, CDR2 YYEEEE. V lost 1 base to trimming and J lost 1 base, with 20 bases between them. As DNA, the CDR3 is TGTGCCAGCAGCTTGAGGCGGGACCATACCTTAATTAACTATGGCTACACCTTC. Protein: CASSLRRDHTLINYGYTF.

This chain connects TRBV7-9 to TRBJ2-7; D perhaps matches TRBD1 (5 bases). Germline V gives CDR1 SEHNR, CDR2 FQNEAQ (reference sequence). The CDR3 has 13 amino acids. V dropped 3 bases and J dropped 5 bases, with 11 bases sitting between them. CDR3 in amino acids: CASSLPQGHEQYF. The CDR3 DNA sequence: TGTGCCAGCAGCTTGCCCCAGGGCCACGAGCAGTACTTC.

The V call is TRBV4-2, the J call TRBJ2-3; 8 bases match TRBD1. V was clipped by 0 bases and J by 5 bases; unmatched bases: 4. The CDR3 sequence is 15 residues long. Germline CDR1 and CDR2: LGHNA and YNFKEQ. CDR3 protein: CASSQEAGGRDTQYF. CDR3 DNA: TGTGCCAGCAGCCAAGAGGCAGGGGGCAGAGATACGCAGTATTTT.

The chain recombines TRBV27 with TRBJ2-1; TRBD1 aligns across 12 bases. V shed 3 bases and J 8 bases; nucleotides not matched to a gene: 8. The CDR3 sequence is 16 residues long. From germline, CDR1 is MNHEY and CDR2 SMNVEV (reference sequence). CDR3 sequence reads: CASSFLPGQGAYEQFF. CDR3 DNA: TGTGCCAGCAGTTTCCTACCGGGACAGGGGGCCTATGAGCAGTTCTTC.

The genes are TRBV4-2 and TRBJ2-1; 7 bases agree with TRBD2. After removal of 5 bases from V and 9 bases from J, the junction contained 16 bases not matched to a gene. This CDR3 has 16 amino acids. Per the germline V gene, CDR1 is LGHNA and CDR2 is YNFKEQ. The chain's CDR3 is CASSSRLAGAGGEQFF. The CDR3 DNA reads as TGTGCCAGCAGCTCCCGACTGGCGGGAGCGGGCGGTGAGCAGTTCTTC.

The V and J genes are TRBV30 and TRBJ2-7, with D maybe TRBD2 (6 bases). The CDR3 runs 15 residues. Looked up from germline, CDR1 is GTSNPN and CDR2 is SVGIG (reference sequence). Between the trimmed V and J ends, which lost 1 base and 6 bases, there was a span of 19 bases. This chain's CDR3 is CAWSALYGGLGEQYF. CDR3 nucleotides: TGTGCCTGGAGTGCCCTCTACGGGGGTCTAGGCGAGCAGTACTTC. Combining the CDR3 with reference TRBV30 and TRBJ2-7 gives the whole variable domain SQTIHQWPATLVQPVGSPLSLECTVEGTSNPNLYWYRQAAGRGLQLLFYSVGIGQISSEVPQNLSASRPQDRQFILSSKKLLLSDSGFYLCAWSALYGGLGEQYFGPGTRLTVT.

The CDR3 DNA follows: TGCAGTGCTAGAAGAGATCAGCCCCAGCATTTT. Translating it yields CSARRDQPQHF. The V gene is TRBV20-1, the J gene TRBJ1-5; D remains ambiguous. The germline V gene has CDR1 DFQATT and CDR2 SNEGSKA (reference sequence). This CDR3 spans 11 amino acids. V was clipped by 2 bases and J by 5 bases, with 4 bases between them.

The chain links TRBV6-5 to TRBJ2-3; 9 bases map to TRBD2. Germline CDR1 and CDR2: MNHEY and SVGAGI. Trimming removed 6 bases from V and 0 bases from J; junction bases left unmatched: 4. The length of the CDR3 is 15 residues. Here the CDR3 reads CASRLAGGSTDTQYF. The CDR3, as DNA: TGTGCCAGCAGGCTCGCGGGGGGGAGCACAGATACGCAGTATTTT.

This clone showed up just once. This sequence joins TRBV27 and TRBJ2-7; 7 positions match TRBD1. The CDR3 extends over 14 amino acids. V trimming: 5 bases; J trimming: 3 bases; junction bases outside the gene matches: 7. CDR1 MNHEY and CDR2 SMNVEV come from the germline V gene (reference sequence). CDR3 in DNA: TGTGCCAGCAGTCTCCTCGGGACAGACTACGAGCAGTACTTC. The encoded protein is CASSLLGTDYEQYF.

A word on this clone: Relative to the germline gene, one junction end is altered; a read error may explain this. The genes are TRBV7-7 and TRBJ2-1; 16 bases are shared with TRBD2. Germline CDR1 reads SSHAT; CDR2 reads FNYEAQ (reference sequence). CDR3 length: 17 amino acids. In DNA form, the CDR3 reads TGTGCTAGCAGCCTAAAAGGGACTAGCGGGAGGGTCGATGAGCAGTTCTTC. Translating it yields CASSLKGTSGRVDEQFF.

This clone has just a few counts. Here the CDR3 DNA reads TGTGCCAGCCGGGTCCGGGGAAAGTCCTATGGCTACACCTTC. Residues: CASRVRGKSYGYTF. This chain connects TRBV28 to TRBJ1-2; D is undetermined. Trimming cost V 8 bases and J 4 bases, with 17 bases left between them. Germline CDR1 and CDR2: MDHEN and SYDVKM. The CDR3 is 14 residues long.

This clone is medium-sized by share. The chain employs TRBV25-1 and TRBJ1-5; no clear D. This CDR3 is built from 14 residues. Germline V gives CDR1 MGHDK, CDR2 SYGVNS. V was pared by 5 bases and J by 9 bases, with 17 bases between. CDR3 in DNA: TGTGCCAGCAGTAGGGTGGGCCCAGGTTCGCCCCAGCATTTT. Amino acid sequence: CASSRVGPGSPQHF. The whole variable domain, filled in from reference TRBV25-1 and TRBJ1-5, reads EADIYQTPRYLVIGTGKKITLECSQTMGHDKMYWYQQDPGMELHLIHYSYGVNSTEKGDLSSESTVSRIRTEHFPLTLESARPSHTSQYLCASSRVGPGSPQHFGDGTRLSIL.

This chain's CDR3 is CAISESYRGNYEQYF. In DNA form, the CDR3 reads TGTGCCATCAGTGAGTCGTACAGGGGGAACTACGAGCAGTACTTC. The rearrangement joins TRBV10-3 to TRBJ2-7; 8 bases fit TRBD1. The CDR3 loop spans 15 amino acids. V lost 0 bases, J lost 3 bases, and 4 bases stayed unmatched. Germline V gives CDR1 ENHRY, CDR2 SYGVKD.

V gene TRBV4-1 combines with J gene TRBJ2-2; the D call may be TRBD1 or TRBD2 (6 bases each). The germline V gene encodes CDR1 MGHRA and CDR2 YSYEKL. Trimming left V 3 bases short and J 6 bases short, with 17 bases between. The CDR3 sequence is 16 residues long. The CDR3 nucleotides are TGCGCCAGCAGCCATAAGGGGGAGGAGATCGCCGGGGAGCTGTTTTTT. Protein product: CASSHKGEEIAGELFF.

V and J are TRBV9 and TRBJ2-3, with 8 bases fitting TRBD2. J was trimmed by 4 bases and V by 0 bases; bases with no gene match: 10. The CDR3 extends over 17 amino acids. Looked up from germline, CDR1 is SGDLS and CDR2 is YYNGEE. This CDR3 is CASSVGPAGVGPDTQYF. CDR3 nucleotides: TGTGCCAGCAGCGTAGGTCCAGCGGGAGTAGGTCCAGATACGCAGTATTTT.

The chain combines TRBV4-1 with TRBJ2-1, with 8 bases that match TRBD1. CDR1 MGHRA and CDR2 YSYEKL come from the germline V gene. J lost 3 bases, V lost 8 bases, and 3 bases had no gene match. This CDR3 is built from 13 residues. As DNA, the CDR3 is TGCGCCAGCCGGGACAGGAGCTACAATGAGCAGTTCTTC. Translating it yields CASRDRSYNEQFF.

In the case of this clone: Other nucleotide sequences in the sample specify the same CDR3. V usage is TRBV4-1 and J usage is TRBJ2-7, with TRBD2 matching over 10 bases. The CDR3 runs 15 residues. Looked up from germline, CDR1 is MGHRA and CDR2 is YSYEKL. The V and J ends lost 5 bases and 2 bases, in that order; junction bases with no gene match: 6. As DNA, the CDR3 is TGCGCCAGCAGCTTCGGTACTAGCGGGACCTACGAGCAGTACTTC. Encoded protein: CASSFGTSGTYEQYF.

This clone is medium-sized by share. The V call is TRBV9, the J call TRBJ1-3; D call uncertain. CDR1 and CDR2 from the germline V gene are SGDLS and YYNGEE. This CDR3 region has 16 residues. Trimming removed 0 bases at V and 2 bases at J, with 12 bases between. In DNA form, the CDR3 reads TGTGCCAGCAGCGTAGCTTATAGGGCGACTGGAAACACCATATATTTT. Translation gives CASSVAYRATGNTIYF.

This rearrangement joins TRBV29-1 to TRBJ1-2; no clear D. In germline, CDR1 is SQVTM, CDR2 ANQGSEA. The CDR3 covers 13 residues. V was shortened by 0 bases and J by 3 bases, with 8 bases between the two germline ends. The CDR3: CSVEDNGDYGYTF. The CDR3 DNA is TGCAGCGTTGAAGATAACGGGGACTATGGCTACACCTTC.

This clone was seen just once. The V and J genes are TRBV13 and TRBJ2-1, with a tentative D call TRBD2 (7 bases). The germline V gene has CDR1 PRHDT and CDR2 FYEKMQ (reference sequence). The CDR3 consists of 16 residues. V lost 5 bases and J 4 bases, leaving 18 bases between the germline ends. As DNA, the CDR3 is TGTGCCAGCAGCCCCCCCAGGGGCGGGAGTTACAATGAGCAGTTCTTC. It is translated as CASSPPRGGSYNEQFF.

The rearrangement joins TRBV7-9 to TRBJ2-3; 9 nucleotides line up with TRBD2. V lost 4 bases and J lost 4; bases outside the gene matches: 6. Germline lookup yields CDR1 SEHNR and CDR2 FQNEAQ (reference sequence). There are 15 residues in the CDR3. This CDR3 is CASSSRSGSSDTQYF. Here the CDR3 DNA reads TGTGCCAGCAGCTCACGTAGCGGGAGTTCAGATACGCAGTATTTT.

This clone was recorded a few times. The chain combines TRBV28 with TRBJ1-5; a possible D gene is TRBD1 (5 bases). V shed 1 base and J shed 9 bases, with 13 bases lying between them. Germline V CDR1 and CDR2: MDHEN, SYDVKM. There are 14 residues in the CDR3. CDR3 nucleotides: TGTGCCAGCAGTTTATCAAGGGGAGGAGGGCCCCAGCATTTT. It translates to CASSLSRGGGPQHF.

The chain is built from TRBV28 and TRBJ2-3; 8 positions agree with TRBD2. The length of the CDR3 is 15 residues. The trim removed 3 bases at V and 1 base at J, leaving 3 bases unmatched. CDR1 is MDHEN and CDR2 is SYDVKM in the germline V gene. The CDR3 region is CASSFGAGGTDTQYF. The CDR3 nucleotides are TGTGCCAGCAGTTTCGGAGCGGGGGGCACAGATACGCAGTATTTT. Full variable domain (rest looked up from reference TRBV28 and TRBJ2-3): DVKVTQSSRYLVKRTGEKVFLECVQDMDHENMFWYRQDPGLGLRLIYFSYDVKMKEKGDIPEGYSVSREKKERFSLILESASTNQTSMYLCASSFGAGGTDTQYFGPGTRLTVL.

This clone was recorded a few times. V and J are TRBV10-3 and TRBJ1-2; 7 nucleotides line up with TRBD1. The CDR3 covers 15 residues. Losses at the gene ends were 0 bases for V and 3 bases for J; bases not matched to a gene: 4. Germline CDR1 is ENHRY and CDR2 is SYGVKD. CDR3 in amino acids: CAISESHRGYYGYTF. DNA for the CDR3: TGTGCCATCAGTGAGTCCCACAGGGGATACTATGGCTACACCTTC.

This chain uses TRBV19 with TRBJ2-7, with 14 bases lining up with TRBD2. The V and J ends lost 3 bases and 6 bases, in that order; junction bases with no gene match: 4. Germline CDR1 reads LNHDA; CDR2 reads SQIVND (reference sequence). This CDR3 has 15 residues. CDR3 sequence reads: CASSMRTSGRFEQYF. CDR3 coding DNA: TGTGCCAGTAGTATGAGGACTAGCGGGAGGTTCGAGCAGTACTTC.

The chain joins TRBV5-1 to TRBJ1-2; the D is unclear. Between the trimmed V and J ends, which lost 6 bases and 8 bases, there was a span of 17 bases. CDR3 size: 13 residues. The germline gives CDR1 SGHRS, CDR2 YFSETQ. Here the CDR3 DNA reads TGCGCCAGCACCATGGAGTTCGGGGAAGGCTACACCTTC. Translation: CASTMEFGEGYTF.

This chain connects TRBV9 to TRBJ2-3; TRBD2 aligns across 7 bases. The CDR3 runs 15 residues. With V trimmed by 2 bases and J by 6 bases, 9 bases remained unmatched. CDR1 is SGDLS, CDR2 YYNGEE, per germline. The CDR3 sequence is CASSVGGSPGDTQYF. In nucleotides, the CDR3 is TGTGCCAGCAGCGTCGGCGGGAGCCCCGGGGATACGCAGTATTTT. Variable domain in full (rest from reference TRBV9 and TRBJ2-3): DSGVTQTPKHLITATGQRVTLRCSPRSGDLSVYWYQQSLDQGLQFLIQYYNGEERAKGNILERFSAQQFPDLHSELNLSSLELGDSALYFCASSVGGSPGDTQYFGPGTRLTVL.

This rearrangement joins TRBV29-1 to TRBJ2-7; 9 nucleotides align to TRBD1. The CDR3 extends over 12 amino acids. In germline, CDR1 is SQVTM, CDR2 ANQGSEA. V gave up 7 bases and J gave up 4 bases; unmatched junction bases: 5. This CDR3 reads CSATGQGYEQYF. Here the CDR3 DNA reads TGCAGCGCAACGGGACAGGGTTACGAGCAGTACTTC.

This chain joins TRBV9 and TRBJ2-7; D is unresolved. The ends were cut back, 3 bases at V and 2 bases at J, with 15 bases in the middle. CDR1 is SGDLS and CDR2 is YYNGEE in the germline V gene. This CDR3 is built from 15 residues. CDR3 nucleotide sequence: TGTGCCAGCAGCGAAACGGGTGATTCAACCTACGAGCAGTACTTC. Protein product: CASSETGDSTYEQYF.